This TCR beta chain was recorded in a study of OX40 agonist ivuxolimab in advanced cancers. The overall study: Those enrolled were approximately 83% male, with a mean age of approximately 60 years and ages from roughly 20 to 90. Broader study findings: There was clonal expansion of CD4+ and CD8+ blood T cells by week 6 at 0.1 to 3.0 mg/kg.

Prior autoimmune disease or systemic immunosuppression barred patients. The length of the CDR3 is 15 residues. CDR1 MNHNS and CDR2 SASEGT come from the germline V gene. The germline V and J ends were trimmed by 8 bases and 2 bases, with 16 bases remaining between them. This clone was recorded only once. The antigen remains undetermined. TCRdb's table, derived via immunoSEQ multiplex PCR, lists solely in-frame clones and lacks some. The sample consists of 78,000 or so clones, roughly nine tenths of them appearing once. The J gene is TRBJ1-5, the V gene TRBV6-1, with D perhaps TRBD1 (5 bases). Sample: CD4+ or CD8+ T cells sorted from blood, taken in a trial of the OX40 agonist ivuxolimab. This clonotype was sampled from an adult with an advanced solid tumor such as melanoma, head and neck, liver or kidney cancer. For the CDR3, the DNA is TGTGCCAGCGTGGGGGGGAAGCTGGGCAATCAGCCCCAGCATTTT. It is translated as CASVGGKLGNQPQHF.